One sample yielded the 20 T cell receptor beta chains listed below, sequenced in a study of cytomegalovirus exposure and HLA in healthy donors (dated by TCRdb to the late 2010s). Libraries came from the immunoSEQ multiplex PCR assay. TCRdb holds this immuneACCESS table with in-frame rearrangements only. Some clones are missing; in checked studies, unresolved V genes explain under half, and the rest has no known cause. This sample is represented by about 110,000 clones; approximately 89% of them were singletons. Over 1.5% of the sample is in the top ten clones. Sequenced material: PBMCs. The receptor set was obtained from a young woman in good health and CMV-seronegative.

CDR3 protein: CASSRRDSGNTIYF. CDR3 nucleotide sequence: TGCGCCAGCAGCCGCAGGGACTCTGGAAACACCATATATTTT. The chain has TRBV4-1 and TRBJ1-3; perhaps TRBD1 as D (5 bases). The CDR3 runs to 14 residues. V dropped 4 bases and J dropped 0 bases, with 7 bases sitting between them. Per germline, CDR1 MGHRA and CDR2 YSYEKL.

V usage is TRBV4-2 and J usage is TRBJ2-5; 9 positions match TRBD1. This CDR3 spans 15 amino acids. Germline assignment: CDR1 LGHNA and CDR2 YNFKEQ. The V and J ends lost 4 bases and 5 bases, in that order; junction bases with no gene match: 8. The chain's CDR3 is CASSPKTGGAETQYF. CDR3 nucleotide sequence: TGTGCCAGCAGCCCCAAAACAGGGGGCGCTGAGACCCAGTACTTC.

In its sample, this clone was seen once. This chain joins TRBV27 and TRBJ2-7; TRBD2 aligns across 11 bases. Germline CDR1 MNHEY, CDR2 SMNVEV (reference sequence). Trimming cost V 5 bases and J 3 bases; bases outside gene matches: 3. This CDR3 is built from 14 residues. DNA for the CDR3: TGTGCCAGCAGTCTCGGGACTAGCGGCTACGAGCAGTACTTC. Protein: CASSLGTSGYEQYF.

This chain uses TRBV7-9 with TRBJ2-5, with D perhaps matching TRBD1 (6 bases). The CDR3 runs 12 residues. Trimming pared 3 bases from V and 5 bases from J, leaving 7 bases between. The germline gives CDR1 SEHNR, CDR2 FQNEAQ (reference sequence). CDR3 loop: CASSLQGETQYF. The CDR3 DNA follows: TGTGCCAGCAGCTTGCAGGGGGAGACCCAGTACTTC.

The rearrangement uses TRBV4-3 and TRBJ2-1; D is perhaps TRBD2 (5 bases). Germline values: CDR1 LGHNA, CDR2 YSLEER. V was cut by 0 bases and J by 4 bases, with 10 bases left in between. This CDR3 region has 15 residues. The CDR3, as DNA: TGCGCCAGCAGCCAAGAGGACTGGGGATACAATGAGCAGTTCTTC. Translation: CASSQEDWGYNEQFF.

The chain couples TRBV4-1 to TRBJ2-3, with TRBD2 matching over 9 bases. Germline loops: CDR1 MGHRA, CDR2 YSYEKL. The trim removed 4 bases at V and 0 bases at J, leaving 8 bases unmatched. This CDR3 comprises 17 residues. CDR3 residues: CASSRVLAGISTDTQYF. CDR3 sequence (DNA): TGCGCCAGCAGCCGGGTCCTAGCGGGAATCAGCACAGATACGCAGTATTTT.

This clone was counted between two and nine times. The rearrangement links TRBV5-1 to TRBJ2-5, with a possible D match to TRBD1 (5 bases). CDR3 length: 14 amino acids. The V gene's germline CDR1 is SGHRS and CDR2 YFSETQ. The ends were cut back, 5 bases at V and 4 bases at J, with 15 bases in the middle. The CDR3 DNA sequence: TGCGCCAGCAGATCACAGGTTTCAAGAGAGACCCAGTACTTC. Protein: CASRSQVSRETQYF. Using reference TRBV5-1 and TRBJ2-5 for the parts outside the CDR3, the full variable domain is KAGVTQTPRYLIKTRGQQVTLSCSPISGHRSVSWYQQTPGQGLQFLFEYFSETQRNKGNFPGRFSGRQFSNSRSEMNVSTLELGDSALYLCASRSQVSRETQYFGPGTRLLVL.

This clone showed up just a few times. The rearrangement joins TRBV5-6 to TRBJ2-7, with D tentatively TRBD1 (7 bases). The length of the CDR3 is 12 residues. V lost 0 bases to trimming and J lost 11 bases, with 12 bases between them. The V gene's germline CDR1 is SGHDT and CDR2 YYEEEE. CDR3 loop: CASSLARGAEYF. Here the CDR3 DNA reads TGTGCCAGCAGCTTGGCCAGGGGGGCAGAGTACTTC.

This rearrangement joins TRBV7-9 to TRBJ1-1, with 8 bases fitting TRBD1. Germline V gene data show CDR1 as SEHNR and CDR2 as FQNEAQ (reference sequence). Trimming at V came to 3 bases and at J to 4 bases, leaving 4 bases not matched to a gene. The CDR3 loop spans 14 amino acids. CDR3 in DNA: TGTGCCAGCAGCTTCGGACAGGGTAGCACTGAAGCTTTCTTT. Its protein is CASSFGQGSTEAFF.

The chain has TRBV19 and TRBJ2-2, with a possible D match to TRBD2 (5 bases). Trimming took off 6 bases at V and 7 bases at J, with 12 bases between the two ends. The CDR3 is made up of 13 amino acids. Germline loops: CDR1 LNHDA, CDR2 SQIVND (reference sequence). The CDR3 DNA sequence: TGTGCCAGTAGACGTGGAGGCGGCGGGGAGCTGTTTTTT. This sequence encodes CASRRGGGGELFF. Looking up the rest from reference TRBV19 and TRBJ2-2 gives the full variable domain: DGGITQSPKYLFRKEGQNVTLSCEQNLNHDAMYWYRQDPGQGLRLIYYSQIVNDFQKGDIAEGYSVSREKKESFPLTVTSAQKNPTAFYLCASRRGGGGELFFGEGSRLTVL.

V is TRBV10-3 and J is TRBJ2-3, with 9 nucleotides matching TRBD1. The trim removed 4 bases at V and 5 bases at J, leaving 10 bases unmatched. The CDR3 runs to 16 residues. Germline V gene data show CDR1 as ENHRY and CDR2 as SYGVKD. The CDR3 DNA reads TGTGCCATCAGTGGCATACTCACAGGGGGCAAAGATACGCAGTATTTT. This translates into CAISGILTGGKDTQYF.

The rearrangement joins TRBV28 to TRBJ2-7; 8 bases are shared with TRBD1. The length of the CDR3 is 19 residues. The V gene's germline CDR1 is MDHEN and CDR2 SYDVKM. The V segment lost 6 bases and the J segment 7 bases; nucleotides outside the gene matches: 26. CDR3 in amino acids: CASSLFGQGIGGGKGEQYF. DNA for the CDR3: TGTGCCAGCAGCCTCTTCGGACAGGGTATTGGCGGTGGGAAAGGGGAGCAGTACTTC.

The chain links TRBV2 to TRBJ2-2; 10 bases align to TRBD2. Per germline, CDR1 SNHLY and CDR2 FYNNEI. The CDR3 is 20 amino acids. V was clipped by 4 bases and J by 4 bases; unmatched bases: 18. Here the CDR3 reads CASSVNSGGTLKPPTGELFF. Here the CDR3 DNA reads TGTGCCAGCAGTGTCAATAGCGGGGGGACGCTCAAACCCCCCACCGGGGAGCTGTTTTTT. Full variable domain (remainder filled in from reference TRBV2 and TRBJ2-2): EPEVTQTPSHQVTQMGQEVILRCVPISNHLYFYWYRQILGQKVEFLVSFYNNEISEKSEIFDDQFSVERPDGSNFTLKIRSTKLEDSAMYFCASSVNSGGTLKPPTGELFFGEGSRLTVL.

This sequence joins TRBV2 and TRBJ2-7, with a weak D call TRBD1 (6 bases). V gave up 3 bases and J gave up 3 bases, with 12 bases separating them. The CDR3 consists of 14 residues. The V gene's germline CDR1 is SNHLY and CDR2 FYNNEI. The CDR3 sequence is CASSDQGTGYEQYF. CDR3 nucleotide sequence: TGTGCCAGCAGTGACCAGGGGACCGGCTACGAGCAGTACTTC.

This chain links TRBV5-6 with TRBJ2-3; D gene ambiguous. V dropped 2 bases and J dropped 3 bases, with 7 bases sitting between them. Germline V lookup: CDR1 SGHDT, CDR2 YYEEEE. This CDR3 is 13 amino acids long. The CDR3 spells CASSFFSTDTQYF. CDR3 nucleotide sequence: TGTGCCAGCAGCTTCTTTTCTACAGATACGCAGTATTTT.

In nucleotides, the CDR3 is TGTGCCAGTAGTCCCAGACTAGCGGGAGGCTACAATGAGCAGTTCTTC. This translates into CASSPRLAGGYNEQFF. The chain employs TRBV19 and TRBJ2-1; TRBD2 matches 13 bases. The CDR3 is made up of 16 amino acids. V was clipped by 5 bases and J by 3 bases; unmatched bases: 4. CDR1 LNHDA and CDR2 SQIVND come from the germline V gene (reference sequence). The full variable domain, with the rest looked up from reference TRBV19 and TRBJ2-1, is DGGITQSPKYLFRKEGQNVTLSCEQNLNHDAMYWYRQDPGQGLRLIYYSQIVNDFQKGDIAEGYSVSREKKESFPLTVTSAQKNPTAFYLCASSPRLAGGYNEQFFGPGTRLTVL.

The chain couples TRBV7-9 to TRBJ1-5; TRBD1 matches at 7 bases. In germline, CDR1 is SEHNR, CDR2 FQNEAQ (reference sequence). After removal of 0 bases from V and 3 bases from J, the junction contained 2 bases not matched to a gene. The CDR3 runs to 15 residues. The CDR3 is CASSLAGTDNQPQHF. The DNA of the CDR3 is TGTGCCAGCAGCTTAGCCGGGACAGACAATCAGCCCCAGCATTTT. Filled out from reference TRBV7-9 and TRBJ1-5, the complete variable domain reads DTGVSQNPRHKITKRGQNVTFRCDPISEHNRLYWYRQTLGQGPEFLTYFQNEAQLEKSRLLSDRFSAERPKGSFSTLEIQRTEQGDSAMYLCASSLAGTDNQPQHFGDGTRLSIL.

This rearrangement joins TRBV28 to TRBJ1-2; maybe TRBD1 (5 bases). The CDR3 extends over 14 amino acids. The V and J ends lost 4 bases and 1 base respectively, with 10 bases between them. CDR1 and CDR2 (germline): MDHEN, SYDVKM. Here the CDR3 DNA reads TGTGCCAGCAGTTCACCCGGGGGTAACTATGGCTACACCTTC. This sequence encodes CASSSPGGNYGYTF.

The count of this clone is one. The chain links TRBV30 to TRBJ2-7; 8 bases are shared with TRBD2. The CDR3 has 15 residues. Trimming removed 2 bases from V and 4 bases from J; junction bases left unmatched: 10. Germline loops: CDR1 GTSNPN, CDR2 SVGIG (reference sequence). In DNA form, the CDR3 reads TGTGCCTGGAGTCCTCCCCTTGGCGGGGGGTACGAGCAGTACTTC. It yields the protein CAWSPPLGGGYEQYF.

This clone has at least ten counts. The V gene is TRBV6-1, the J gene TRBJ2-7; 9 bases match TRBD1. CDR1 and CDR2 from the germline V gene are MNHNS and SASEGT. Trimming removed 5 bases from V and 1 base from J; junction bases left unmatched: 3. The CDR3 runs to 14 residues. The CDR3 DNA sequence: TGTGCCAGCAGTAGGACAGGGGAATCCTACGAGCAGTACTTC. Translated, it gives CASSRTGESYEQYF.